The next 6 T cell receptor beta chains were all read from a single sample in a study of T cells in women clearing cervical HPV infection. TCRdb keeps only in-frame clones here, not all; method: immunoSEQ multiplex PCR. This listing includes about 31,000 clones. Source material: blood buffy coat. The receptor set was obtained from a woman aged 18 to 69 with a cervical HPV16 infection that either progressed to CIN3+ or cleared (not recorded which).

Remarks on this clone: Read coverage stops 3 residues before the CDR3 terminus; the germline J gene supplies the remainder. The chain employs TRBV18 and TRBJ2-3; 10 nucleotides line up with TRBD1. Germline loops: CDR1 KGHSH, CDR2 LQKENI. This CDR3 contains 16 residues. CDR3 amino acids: CASSRQGAANNQPQYF. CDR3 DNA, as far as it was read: TGTGCCAGCTCACGACAGGGGGCCGCCAATAATCAGCCG.

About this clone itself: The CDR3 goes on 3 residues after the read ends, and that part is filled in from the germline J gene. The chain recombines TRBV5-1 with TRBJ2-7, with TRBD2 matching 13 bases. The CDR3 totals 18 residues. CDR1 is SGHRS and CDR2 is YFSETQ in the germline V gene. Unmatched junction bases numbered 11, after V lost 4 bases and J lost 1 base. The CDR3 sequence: CASSRVPGLAGSSYEQYF. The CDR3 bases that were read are TGCGCCAGCAGCCGCGTACCGGGACTAGCGGGGAGTTCCTACGAG.

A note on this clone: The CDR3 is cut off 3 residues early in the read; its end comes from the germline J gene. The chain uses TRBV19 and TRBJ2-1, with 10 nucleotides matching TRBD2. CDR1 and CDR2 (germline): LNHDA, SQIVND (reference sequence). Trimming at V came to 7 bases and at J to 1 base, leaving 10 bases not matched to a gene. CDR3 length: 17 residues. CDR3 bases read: TGTGCCAGTACCCAGCGGGGGGGCCCAGGTTCCTACAATGAG. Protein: CASTQRGGPGSYNE. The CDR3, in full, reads CASTQRGGPGSYNEQFF.

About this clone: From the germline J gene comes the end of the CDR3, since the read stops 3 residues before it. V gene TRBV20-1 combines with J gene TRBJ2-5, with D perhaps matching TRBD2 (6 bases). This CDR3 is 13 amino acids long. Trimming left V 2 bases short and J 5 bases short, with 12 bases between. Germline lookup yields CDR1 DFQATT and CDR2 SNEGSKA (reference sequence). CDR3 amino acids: CSARLEGRETQYF. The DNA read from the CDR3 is TGCAGTGCTAGACTAGAGGGGAGGGAGACC.

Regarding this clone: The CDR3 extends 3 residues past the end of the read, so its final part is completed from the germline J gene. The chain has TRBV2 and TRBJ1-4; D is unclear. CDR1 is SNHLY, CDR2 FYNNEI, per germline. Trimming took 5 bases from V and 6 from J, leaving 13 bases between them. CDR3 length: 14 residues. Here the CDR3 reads CASSYLAGDEKLFF. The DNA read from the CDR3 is TGTGCCAGCAGTTACTTGGCCGGGGATGAAAAA.

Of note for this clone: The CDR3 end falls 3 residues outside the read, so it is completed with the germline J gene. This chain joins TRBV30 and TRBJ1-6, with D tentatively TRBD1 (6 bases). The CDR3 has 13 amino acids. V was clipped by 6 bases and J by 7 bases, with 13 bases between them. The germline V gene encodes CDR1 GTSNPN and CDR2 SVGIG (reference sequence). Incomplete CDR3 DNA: TGTGCCTGCTCGCGGCAGGGGAATTCACCC. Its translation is CACSRQGNSP. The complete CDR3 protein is CACSRQGNSPLHF. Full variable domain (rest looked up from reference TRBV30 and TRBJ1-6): SQTIHQWPATLVQPVGSPLSLECTVEGTSNPNLYWYRQAAGRGLQLLFYSVGIGQISSEVPQNLSASRPQDRQFILSSKKLLLSDSGFYLCACSRQGNSPLHFGNGTRLTVT.